Presented here are 16 T cell receptor beta chains from one specimen sequenced in a study of CD8 T cells in Susac syndrome. An input of about 0.5 to 1 ug of RNA was subjected to reverse transcription using random hexamers. TCRdb processed the immunoSEQ multiplex PCR reads anew with MiXCR; each CDR3 protein has one entry. Of 140,000 to 150,000 distinct CDR3 sequences detected, around 94% appear once; the ten largest clones hold about 0.076%. Sequencing was performed on CD4+ T cells from PBMCs. These receptors came from a human donor in good health.

The J gene is TRBJ2-3, the V gene TRBV4-1; 7 bases line up with TRBD2. V was clipped by 2 bases and J by 2 bases; unmatched bases: 4. Looked up from germline, CDR1 is MGHRA and CDR2 is YSYEKL. This CDR3 is built from 15 residues. The CDR3 DNA sequence: TGCGCCAGCAGCCAATCGGGAGGCTTCACAGATACGCAGTATTTT. This sequence encodes CASSQSGGFTDTQYF.

The genes are TRBV12-3 or TRBV12-4 and TRBJ1-2, with 7 bases aligning to TRBD1. CDR3 length: 13 residues. V was pared by 4 bases and J by 8 bases, with 7 bases of the junction left unmatched. The DNA for the CDR3 is TGTGCCAGCAGTTCCGGGACAGACGGCGGCTACACCTTC. Translation gives CASSSGTDGGYTF.

The chain uses TRBV12-3 or TRBV12-4 and TRBJ1-5; D ambiguous. There are 14 residues in the CDR3. Deletions cut 6 bases from V and 3 bases from J, with 12 bases between. The CDR3 protein is CASRLFIDNQPQHF. Written as DNA, the CDR3 is TGTGCCAGCAGGCTATTCATTGACAATCAGCCCCAGCATTTT.

The genes are TRBV19 and TRBJ2-7; D uncertain. The germline V gene has CDR1 LNHDA and CDR2 SQIVND (reference sequence). Trimming left V 5 bases short and J 0 bases short, with 11 bases between. This CDR3 is built from 14 residues. The CDR3 nucleotides are TGTGCCAGTAGTCCAAGACCGAGCTCCTACGAGCAGTACTTC. Translated, it gives CASSPRPSSYEQYF.

This clonotype was detected only a few times. J is TRBJ2-2 and V is TRBV7-2; 11 positions match TRBD1. After removal of 4 bases from V and 8 bases from J, the junction contained 3 bases not matched to a gene. Germline CDR1 is SGHTA and CDR2 is FQGNSA. There are 14 residues in the CDR3. For the CDR3, the DNA is TGTGCCAGCAGCTGGGACAGGGGGTATGGGGAGCTGTTTTTT. It encodes CASSWDRGYGELFF.

The V call is TRBV6-1, the J call TRBJ1-5; tentative D call: TRBD1 (6 bases). Germline V CDR1 and CDR2: MNHNS, SASEGT. This CDR3 has 15 residues. Trimming cost V 5 bases and J 4 bases, with 15 bases left between them. The CDR3 spells CASSQQGENNQPQHF. CDR3 in DNA: TGTGCCAGCAGTCAACAGGGCGAGAATAATCAGCCCCAGCATTTT.

V is TRBV7-9 and J is TRBJ2-5; 9 nucleotides agree with TRBD1. Looked up from germline, CDR1 is SEHNR and CDR2 is FQNEAQ (reference sequence). The CDR3 totals 15 residues. With 7 bases clipped from V and 9 bases from J, the junction kept 15 bases outside the gene matches. In DNA, the CDR3 is TGTGCCAGCACTCCGTCCGGGACAGGGCGACAGCCCCAGTACTTC. It encodes CASTPSGTGRQPQYF.

The chain combines TRBV19 with TRBJ1-4, with TRBD1 identical over 8 bases. Germline CDR1 LNHDA, CDR2 SQIVND (reference sequence). Unmatched junction bases numbered 3, after V lost 3 bases and J lost 0 bases. The CDR3 length is 16 residues. CDR3 coding DNA: TGTGCCAGTAGTATTGGGGGACAGGCAACTAATGAAAAACTGTTTTTT. This translates into CASSIGGQATNEKLFF.

V is TRBV27 and J is TRBJ2-3, with TRBD1 matching 10 bases. From germline, CDR1 is MNHEY and CDR2 SMNVEV (reference sequence). The CDR3 covers 14 residues. The junction had 3 bases not matched to a gene; V was cut back by 3 bases and J by 6 bases. CDR3 sequence reads: CASSFGTGVDTQYF. In DNA, the CDR3 is TGTGCCAGCAGTTTCGGGACAGGGGTTGATACGCAGTATTTT.

The chain combines TRBV20-1 with TRBJ2-1; D is perhaps TRBD2 (5 bases). V lost 3 bases to trimming and J lost 8 bases, with 11 bases between them. The CDR3 has 12 residues. CDR1 is DFQATT and CDR2 is SNEGSKA in the germline V gene (reference sequence). Here the CDR3 reads CSASLAFDEQFF. DNA for the CDR3: TGCAGTGCTAGCCTAGCTTTCGATGAGCAGTTCTTC.

The chain carries TRBV20-1 and TRBJ1-1; perhaps TRBD1 as D (6 bases). The V gene's germline CDR1 is DFQATT and CDR2 SNEGSKA (reference sequence). The length of the CDR3 is 14 residues. The germline V and J ends were trimmed by 3 bases and 0 bases, with 11 bases remaining between them. DNA for the CDR3: TGCAGTGCTAGGGCGGACAGCATGAACACTGAAGCTTTCTTT. It codes for CSARADSMNTEAFF.

V usage is TRBV28 and J usage is TRBJ1-1; TRBD1 matches at 9 bases. The germline V gene encodes CDR1 MDHEN and CDR2 SYDVKM. J lost 4 bases, V lost 5 bases, and 8 bases had no gene match. The CDR3 covers 15 residues. CDR3 amino acids: CASSTQGALSTEAFF. In nucleotides, the CDR3 is TGTGCCAGCAGTACACAGGGGGCGCTCAGCACTGAAGCTTTCTTT.

The table lists this clonotype with a few counts. The V and J genes are TRBV19 and TRBJ1-2; the match to TRBD1 covers 9 bases. Losses at the gene ends were 5 bases for V and 2 bases for J; bases not matched to a gene: 3. CDR1 is LNHDA, CDR2 SQIVND, per germline (reference sequence). The CDR3 covers 14 residues. This chain's CDR3 is CASSSGQGNYGYTF. CDR3 sequence (DNA): TGTGCCAGTAGTTCGGGACAGGGAAACTATGGCTACACCTTC.

This clonotype was detected only once. J is TRBJ1-1 and V is TRBV9; TRBD1 agrees at 7 bases. This CDR3 comprises 14 residues. Germline CDR1 reads SGDLS; CDR2 reads YYNGEE. V dropped 0 bases and J dropped 5; count of bases not matched to a gene: 4. As DNA, the CDR3 is TGTGCCAGCAGCGTAGTACAGGGGAGGACTGAAGCTTTCTTT. Protein product: CASSVVQGRTEAFF. The full variable domain, with the rest looked up from reference TRBV9 and TRBJ1-1, is DSGVTQTPKHLITATGQRVTLRCSPRSGDLSVYWYQQSLDQGLQFLIQYYNGEERAKGNILERFSAQQFPDLHSELNLSSLELGDSALYFCASSVVQGRTEAFFGQGTRLTVV.

This rearrangement joins TRBV12-3 or TRBV12-4 to TRBJ2-1; 11 bases fit TRBD2. Trimming cost V 4 bases and J 6 bases; bases outside gene matches: 5. This CDR3 spans 15 amino acids. Here the CDR3 reads CASSSSGRLFNEQFF. CDR3 DNA: TGTGCCAGCAGTTCTAGCGGGAGGTTGTTCAATGAGCAGTTCTTC.

CDR3 in amino acids: CASSRPTTGPTNYGYTF. The CDR3 DNA reads as TGTGCCAGTAGTAGACCCACTACAGGGCCTACTAACTATGGCTACACCTTC. The chain uses TRBV19 and TRBJ1-2; tentative D call: TRBD1 (6 bases). The CDR3 sequence is 17 residues long. The V end lost 4 bases, the J end lost 0 bases, and 18 bases lay between the germline ends. The germline V gene has CDR1 LNHDA and CDR2 SQIVND (reference sequence).